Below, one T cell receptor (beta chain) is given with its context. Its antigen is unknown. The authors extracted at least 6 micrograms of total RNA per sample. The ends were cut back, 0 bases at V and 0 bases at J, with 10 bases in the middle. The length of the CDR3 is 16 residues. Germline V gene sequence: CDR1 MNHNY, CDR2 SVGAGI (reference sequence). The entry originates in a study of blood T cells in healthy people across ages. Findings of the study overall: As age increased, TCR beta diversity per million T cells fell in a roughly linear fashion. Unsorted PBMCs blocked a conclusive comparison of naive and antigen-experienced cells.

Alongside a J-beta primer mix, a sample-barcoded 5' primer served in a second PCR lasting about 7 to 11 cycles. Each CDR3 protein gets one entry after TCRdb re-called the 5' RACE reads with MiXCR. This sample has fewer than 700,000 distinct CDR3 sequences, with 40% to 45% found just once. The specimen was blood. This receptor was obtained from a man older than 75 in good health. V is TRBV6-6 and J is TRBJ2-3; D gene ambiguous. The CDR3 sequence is CASSYSKVLSTDTQYF. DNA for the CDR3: TGTGCCAGCAGTTACTCGAAGGTTTTGAGCACAGATACGCAGTATTTT.